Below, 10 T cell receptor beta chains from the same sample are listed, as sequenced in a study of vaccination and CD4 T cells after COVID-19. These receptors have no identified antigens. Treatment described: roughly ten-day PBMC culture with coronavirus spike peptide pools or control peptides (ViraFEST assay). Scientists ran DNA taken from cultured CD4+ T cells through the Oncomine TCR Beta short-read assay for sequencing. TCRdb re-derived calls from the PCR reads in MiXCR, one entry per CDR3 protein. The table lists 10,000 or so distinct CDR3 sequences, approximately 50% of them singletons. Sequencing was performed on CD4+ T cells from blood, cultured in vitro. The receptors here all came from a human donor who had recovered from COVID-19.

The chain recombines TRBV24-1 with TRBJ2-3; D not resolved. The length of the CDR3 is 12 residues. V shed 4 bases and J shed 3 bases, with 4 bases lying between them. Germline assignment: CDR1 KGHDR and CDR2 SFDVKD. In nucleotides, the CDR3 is TGTGCCACCAGTGAAGGTACAGATACGCAGTATTTT. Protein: CATSEGTDTQYF.

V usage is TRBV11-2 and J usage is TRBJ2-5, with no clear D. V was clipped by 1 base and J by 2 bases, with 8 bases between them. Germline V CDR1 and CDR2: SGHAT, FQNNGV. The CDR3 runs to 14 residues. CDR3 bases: TGTGCCAGCAGCTTAGTGCAGCCTCAAGAGACCCAGTACTTC. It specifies CASSLVQPQETQYF.

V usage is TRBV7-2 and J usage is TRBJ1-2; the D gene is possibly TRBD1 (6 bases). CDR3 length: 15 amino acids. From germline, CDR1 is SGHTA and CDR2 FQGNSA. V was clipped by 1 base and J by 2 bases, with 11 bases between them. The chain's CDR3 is CASSLVRTANYGYTF. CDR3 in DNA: TGTGCCAGCAGCTTAGTTCGGACAGCAAACTATGGCTACACCTTC.

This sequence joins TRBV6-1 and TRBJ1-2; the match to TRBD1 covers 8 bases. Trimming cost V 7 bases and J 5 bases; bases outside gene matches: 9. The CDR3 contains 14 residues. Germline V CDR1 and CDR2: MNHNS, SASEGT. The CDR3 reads CASNSGGGLYGYTF. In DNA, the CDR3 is TGTGCCAGCAACTCAGGGGGCGGTTTGTATGGCTACACCTTC.

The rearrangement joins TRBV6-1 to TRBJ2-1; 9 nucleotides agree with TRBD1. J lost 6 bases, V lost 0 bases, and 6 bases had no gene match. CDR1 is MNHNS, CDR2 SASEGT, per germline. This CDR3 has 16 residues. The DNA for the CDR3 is TGTGCCAGCAGTGAAGCGGCACAGGGGGCGGTCAATGAGCAGTTCTTC. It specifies CASSEAAQGAVNEQFF.

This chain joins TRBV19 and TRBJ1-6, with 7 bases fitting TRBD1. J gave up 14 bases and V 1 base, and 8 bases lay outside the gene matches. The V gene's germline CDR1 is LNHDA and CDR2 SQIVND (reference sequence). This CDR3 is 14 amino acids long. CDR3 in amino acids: CASSIGQGIKSLHF. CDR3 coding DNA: TGTGCCAGTAGTATAGGACAGGGAATTAAATCCCTCCACTTT.

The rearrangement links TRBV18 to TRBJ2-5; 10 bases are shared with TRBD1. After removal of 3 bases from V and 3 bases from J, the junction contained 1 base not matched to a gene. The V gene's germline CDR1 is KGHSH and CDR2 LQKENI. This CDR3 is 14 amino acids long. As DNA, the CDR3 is TGTGCCAGCTCACCCGGGACAGGGGAAGAGACCCAGTACTTC. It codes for CASSPGTGEETQYF.

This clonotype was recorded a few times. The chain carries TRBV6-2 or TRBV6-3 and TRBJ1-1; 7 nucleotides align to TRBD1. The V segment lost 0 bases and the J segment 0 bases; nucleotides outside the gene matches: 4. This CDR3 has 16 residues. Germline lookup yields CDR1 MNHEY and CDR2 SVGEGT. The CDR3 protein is CASSYSRTGMNTEAFF. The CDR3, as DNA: TGTGCCAGCAGTTACTCAAGGACAGGCATGAACACTGAAGCTTTCTTT.

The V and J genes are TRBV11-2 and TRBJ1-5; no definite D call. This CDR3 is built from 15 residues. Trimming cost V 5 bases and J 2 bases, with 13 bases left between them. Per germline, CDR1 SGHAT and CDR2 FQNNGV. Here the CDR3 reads CASSDGRKGNQPQHF. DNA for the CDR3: TGTGCCAGCAGCGACGGTAGAAAGGGCAATCAGCCCCAGCATTTT.

CDR3 sequence (DNA): TGCGCCAGCAGTGAGTCGCAGGGTGACACTGAAGCTTTCTTT. Its translation is CASSESQGDTEAFF. This chain connects TRBV10-2 to TRBJ1-1; TRBD1 is a possible D gene (5 bases). Looked up from germline, CDR1 is WSHSY and CDR2 is SAAADI. The CDR3 is 14 residues long. Trimming shortened V by 0 bases and J by 3 bases, and 8 bases separated the two germline ends.